This T cell receptor beta chain was found in a study of shared clonotypes between healthy human individuals. In the CD4+ fraction, cells were divided into CD45RA+ naive and CD45RA-negative memory subsets. The CDR3 has 15 residues. Germline V gene lookup returns CDR1 MGHRA and CDR2 YSYEKL. V lost 4 bases, J lost 3 bases, and 15 bases lay in between. Method: immunoSEQ multiplex PCR; TCRdb's copy keeps in-frame clones and lacks some. The data show 1.6 million or so clones, 96% seen once. The source material was naive CD4+ T cells sorted from blood. Subset specified: CD45RA+ positively selected. The source of this sequence is a man aged 30 to 39 in good health. V and J are TRBV4-1 and TRBJ2-5, with D perhaps being TRBD1 or TRBD2 (5 bases each). The CDR3 loop reads CASSRDPISEETQYF. The CDR3 DNA follows: TGCGCCAGCAGCCGGGACCCGATTAGTGAAGAGACCCAGTACTTC.